These 7 T cell receptor beta chains came from one sample sequenced in a study of cytomegalovirus exposure and HLA in healthy donors. PCR involved 60 Vbeta and 13 Jbeta primers. Libraries were prepared by immunoSEQ multiplex PCR; TCRdb keeps only in-frame clonotypes and omits some of them. This table has roughly 130,000 clones, approximately 84% appearing once. Sequencing input: PBMCs. Every receptor here comes from a boy between 2 and 10 years old in good health and CMV-seronegative.

This rearrangement joins TRBV6-4 to TRBJ2-1; TRBD2 is a possible D gene (6 bases). Trimming pared 6 bases from V and 7 bases from J, leaving 19 bases between. This CDR3 is built from 15 residues. Germline V CDR1 and CDR2: MRHNA, SNTAGT. This chain's CDR3 is CASREVSGGGNEQFF. CDR3 DNA: TGTGCCAGCAGAGAAGTTAGCGGCGGCGGTAATGAGCAGTTCTTC.

This clone turned up a few times. The CDR3 coding sequence is TGTGCCAGCAGCCTCCCGCGACTAGCGGGAACTTCGACCGAGCAGTACGTC. Its translation is CASSLPRLAGTSTEQYV. The chain combines TRBV2 with TRBJ2-7, with 11 bases lining up with TRBD2. The CDR3 is 17 residues long. Germline loops: CDR1 SNHLY, CDR2 FYNNEI. Losses at the gene ends were 6 bases for V and 6 bases for J; bases not matched to a gene: 16.

This clone was seen a single time. The chain has TRBV11-1 and TRBJ2-7, with D possibly matching TRBD2 (6 bases). In germline, CDR1 is SGHAT, CDR2 FQDESV (reference sequence). CDR3 length: 14 amino acids. Trimming took 6 bases from V and 3 from J, leaving 15 bases between them. The CDR3 spells CASSTEGLIYEQYF. As DNA, the CDR3 is TGTGCCAGCAGTACCGAGGGACTCATCTACGAGCAGTACTTC.

The rearrangement joins TRBV7-6 to TRBJ2-2; 10 nucleotides align to TRBD2. The ends lost 1 base at V and 5 bases at J; junction bases unmatched: 7. The CDR3 totals 17 residues. CDR1 is SGHVS and CDR2 is FNYEAQ in the germline V gene. CDR3 sequence: CASSLEHLAGATGELFF. The CDR3 nucleotides are TGTGCCAGCAGCTTAGAGCATCTAGCGGGAGCGACCGGGGAGCTGTTTTTT.

The chain links TRBV9 to TRBJ2-1, with TRBD2 identical over 10 bases. The CDR3 length is 16 residues. Germline loops: CDR1 SGDLS, CDR2 YYNGEE. With V trimmed by 5 bases and J by 6 bases, 11 bases remained unmatched. The CDR3 region has the DNA TGTGCCAGCAGTGCCGAAGTAGCGGGAGGAACCAATGAGCAGTTCTTC. It is translated as CASSAEVAGGTNEQFF.

V gene TRBV2 combines with J gene TRBJ1-2, with a tentative D call TRBD1 (5 bases). The V end lost 6 bases, the J end lost 3 bases, and 11 bases lay between the germline ends. The CDR3 covers 13 residues. CDR1 and CDR2 from the germline V gene are SNHLY and FYNNEI. DNA for the CDR3: TGTGCCAGCAGGGCAGACAGTGACTATGGCTACACCTTC. Translation gives CASRADSDYGYTF.

This clone has a handful of counts. CDR3 amino acids: CASSEVDGTSGYEQYF. The CDR3 DNA reads as TGTGCCAGCAGTGAAGTAGATGGGACTAGCGGATACGAGCAGTACTTC. V and J are TRBV6-1 and TRBJ2-7; the match to TRBD2 covers 11 bases. V was clipped by 1 base and J by 4 bases; unmatched bases: 6. This CDR3 spans 16 amino acids. CDR1 MNHNS and CDR2 SASEGT come from the germline V gene.